The 29 T cell receptor beta chains given below trace back to one sample, sequenced in a study of T cells in localized non-small cell lung cancer. The table came from immunoSEQ multiplex PCR; TCRdb's copy has only in-frame clones and leaves some out. The table has around 25,000 clones, roughly 86% seen once. Sequenced material: peripheral blood, taken before any cancer treatment. The source is a male donor aged 60 or older with stage II squamous cell lung carcinoma.

This chain connects TRBV18 to TRBJ1-2, with D uncertain. The CDR3 is 12 amino acids. The V gene lost 3 bases and the J gene lost 4 bases, with 6 bases spanning the gap. Germline-derived CDR1 and CDR2 are KGHSH and LQKENI. DNA of the CDR3: TGTGCCAGCTCACCTGACGCCTATGGCTACACCTTC. Its translation is CASSPDAYGYTF.

V is TRBV6-5 and J is TRBJ1-2; D not resolved. V gave up 6 bases and J gave up 6 bases, with 14 bases separating them. This CDR3 has 13 amino acids. In germline, CDR1 is MNHEY, CDR2 SVGAGI. Here the CDR3 reads CASSLTGLDGYTF. DNA of the CDR3: TGTGCCAGCAGCCTCACGGGCCTCGATGGCTACACCTTC.

The chain is built from TRBV10-1 and TRBJ2-6, with unresolved D. Trimming took 3 bases from V and 2 from J, leaving 5 bases between them. Looked up from germline, CDR1 is WNHNN and CDR2 is SYGVQD (reference sequence). CDR3 length: 14 amino acids. Here the CDR3 DNA reads TGCGCCAGCAGTGAAAGTCCTGGGGCCAACGTCCTGACTTTC. It encodes CASSESPGANVLTF.

This chain uses TRBV19 with TRBJ1-3; tentative D call: TRBD1 (5 bases). The CDR3 is 17 residues long. Trimming pared 7 bases from V and 0 bases from J, leaving 19 bases between. Germline V lookup: CDR1 LNHDA, CDR2 SQIVND (reference sequence). The CDR3 nucleotides read TGTGCCAGTAAGGGCAGGGAGACAACAAGCTCTGGAAACACCATATATTTT. Its translation is CASKGRETTSSGNTIYF.

The chain carries TRBV6-5 and TRBJ2-6; D is unresolved. Per germline, CDR1 MNHEY and CDR2 SVGAGI. The ends were cut back, 2 bases at V and 1 base at J, with 9 bases in the middle. This CDR3 contains 16 residues. The CDR3 region has the DNA TGTGCCAGCAGTTACGATACACCTTCTGGGGCCAACGTCCTGACTTTC. As protein: CASSYDTPSGANVLTF.

The V and J genes are TRBV7-2 and TRBJ2-3, with 7 bases fitting TRBD1. There are 14 residues in the CDR3. The ends lost 8 bases at V and 2 bases at J; junction bases unmatched: 7. From germline, CDR1 is SGHTA and CDR2 FQGNSA. CDR3 sequence (DNA): TGTGCCAGCGGAAACAGGGGTATCACAGATACGCAGTATTTT. Translation: CASGNRGITDTQYF. Using reference TRBV7-2 and TRBJ2-3 for the parts outside the CDR3, the full variable domain is GAGVSQSPSNKVTEKGKDVELRCDPISGHTALYWYRQSLGQGLEFLIYFQGNSAPDKSGLPSDRFSAERTGGSVSTLTIQRTQQEDSAVYLCASGNRGITDTQYFGPGTRLTVL.

This chain joins TRBV7-9 and TRBJ2-4; TRBD1 matches at 10 bases. Germline CDR1 and CDR2: SEHNR and FQNEAQ (reference sequence). Trimming at V came to 5 bases and at J to 8 bases, leaving 21 bases not matched to a gene. This CDR3 spans 19 amino acids. DNA of the CDR3: TGTGCCAGCAGCCCTGCTCCGACAGGGGGCGTGAATGCCCGGGACATTCAGTACTTC. It encodes CASSPAPTGGVNARDIQYF.

This clone showed up just a few times. J is TRBJ1-5 and V is TRBV4-3, with D perhaps TRBD1 (5 bases). The CDR3 contains 16 residues. Germline V CDR1 and CDR2: LGHNA, YSLEER. V lost 3 bases and J 2 bases, leaving 14 bases between the germline ends. CDR3 nucleotide sequence: TGCGCCAGCAGCCAGGAGATAGCACAGGGCAATCAGCCCCAGCATTTT. It yields the protein CASSQEIAQGNQPQHF.

J is TRBJ2-3 and V is TRBV5-1; 10 bases are a match to TRBD2. The trim removed 2 bases at V and 6 bases at J, leaving 9 bases unmatched. CDR1 and CDR2 (germline): SGHRS, YFSETQ. The CDR3 consists of 16 residues. The CDR3 protein is CASSLAGGLNADTQYF. CDR3 bases: TGCGCCAGCAGCTTAGCGGGGGGGTTAAATGCTGATACGCAGTATTTT.

This clone has only a few counts. This rearrangement joins TRBV7-2 to TRBJ2-7; a weak D match, TRBD2 (6 bases). The CDR3 consists of 15 residues. V lost 4 bases and J 0 bases, leaving 13 bases between the germline ends. Germline V gene data show CDR1 as SGHTA and CDR2 as FQGNSA. CDR3 sequence (DNA): TGTGCCAGCAGCTCCTTAGCGGTTTCCTCCTACGAGCAGTACTTC. This sequence encodes CASSSLAVSSYEQYF. The variable domain in full, with the rest retrieved from reference TRBV7-2 and TRBJ2-7, is GAGVSQSPSNKVTEKGKDVELRCDPISGHTALYWYRQSLGQGLEFLIYFQGNSAPDKSGLPSDRFSAERTGGSVSTLTIQRTQQEDSAVYLCASSSLAVSSYEQYFGPGTRLTVT.

This chain joins TRBV18 and TRBJ2-7, with TRBD2 matching over 9 bases. The CDR3 is 16 residues long. CDR1 and CDR2 from the germline V gene are KGHSH and LQKENI. The trim removed 1 base at V and 5 bases at J, leaving 9 bases unmatched. CDR3 in amino acids: CASSPQKRGVVDEQYF. The CDR3 DNA reads as TGTGCCAGCTCACCACAAAAGCGGGGGGTTGTGGACGAGCAGTACTTC.

The gene calls are TRBV4-1 and TRBJ2-5; D gene ambiguous. V shed 0 bases and J shed 5 bases, with 13 bases lying between them. Germline loops: CDR1 MGHRA, CDR2 YSYEKL. The CDR3 sequence is 15 residues long. The CDR3, as DNA: TGCGCCAGCAGCCAAGAGAAGGGTCGAAGGGAGACCCAGTACTTC. This encodes CASSQEKGRRETQYF.

The gene calls are TRBV19 and TRBJ2-3, with a weak D call TRBD1 (6 bases). Germline-derived CDR1 and CDR2 are LNHDA and SQIVND (reference sequence). The CDR3 is 12 residues long. Trimming removed 6 bases at V and 5 bases at J, with 9 bases between. CDR3 in DNA: TGTGCCAGTAGAGGGGGACGAGATACGCAGTATTTT. Protein: CASRGGRDTQYF.

The chain has TRBV4-3 and TRBJ1-4; possible D gene TRBD1, 6 bases. The ends were cut back, 2 bases at V and 11 bases at J, with 9 bases in the middle. There are 12 residues in the CDR3. Germline V gene data show CDR1 as LGHNA and CDR2 as YSLEER. This CDR3 reads CASSQTDSKLFF. The CDR3 DNA reads as TGCGCCAGCAGCCAAACGGACAGCAAACTGTTTTTT.

The chain has TRBV7-9 and TRBJ2-3; TRBD2 agrees at 13 bases. V was pared by 5 bases and J by 4 bases, with 6 bases of the junction left unmatched. The CDR3 has 16 residues. CDR1 and CDR2 from the germline V gene are SEHNR and FQNEAQ (reference sequence). In DNA form, the CDR3 reads TGTGCCAGCAGCCCTGGACTAGCGGGAGTTGCAGATACGCAGTATTTT. Translated: CASSPGLAGVADTQYF.

About this clone: Additional DNA sequences in this sample encode the identical CDR3. The chain joins TRBV18 to TRBJ1-1, with D maybe TRBD1 (6 bases). Per the germline V gene, CDR1 is KGHSH and CDR2 is LQKENI. There are 16 residues in the CDR3. The germline V and J ends were trimmed by 2 bases and 5 bases, with 18 bases remaining between them. CDR3 in DNA: TGTGCCAGCTCACCAACTCGTTTGGACAGAGGGACTGAAGCTTTCTTT. Protein sequence: CASSPTRLDRGTEAFF.

V usage is TRBV5-1 and J usage is TRBJ1-2, with 8 bases identical to TRBD1. CDR1 is SGHRS, CDR2 YFSETQ, per germline. J gave up 5 bases and V 0 bases, and 6 bases lay outside the gene matches. There are 15 residues in the CDR3. The CDR3 sequence: CASSLDQGAWYGYTF. The CDR3 region has the DNA TGCGCCAGCAGCTTGGATCAGGGGGCATGGTATGGCTACACCTTC.

The CDR3 sequence is CASSVDYEQYF. The DNA of the CDR3 is TGTGCCAGCAGTGTCGATTACGAGCAGTACTTC. This chain joins TRBV28 and TRBJ2-7; D is ambiguous. This CDR3 has 11 residues. Germline loops: CDR1 MDHEN, CDR2 SYDVKM. The V gene lost 5 bases and the J gene lost 4 bases, with 6 bases spanning the gap. The full variable domain, its missing parts supplied by reference TRBV28 and TRBJ2-7, is DVKVTQSSRYLVKRTGEKVFLECVQDMDHENMFWYRQDPGLGLRLIYFSYDVKMKEKGDIPEGYSVSREKKERFSLILESASTNQTSMYLCASSVDYEQYFGPGTRLTVT.

This clone has a single count. The chain employs TRBV28 and TRBJ1-1, with a weak D call TRBD1 (6 bases). This CDR3 has 14 residues. Trimming cost V 7 bases and J 3 bases, with 15 bases left between them. Germline CDR1 is MDHEN and CDR2 is SYDVKM. For the CDR3, the DNA is TGTGCCAGCACCGGGACAAAACTTCACACTGAAGCTTTCTTT. Protein product: CASTGTKLHTEAFF.

The genes are TRBV27 and TRBJ2-1; weak D call: TRBD2 (6 bases). Germline V lookup: CDR1 MNHEY, CDR2 SMNVEV (reference sequence). Between the trimmed V and J ends, which lost 5 bases and 8 bases, there was a span of 22 bases. This CDR3 has 16 amino acids. CDR3: CASSHLTGTYLHEQFF. As DNA, the CDR3 is TGTGCCAGCAGTCATCTGACCGGGACTTATCTCCATGAGCAGTTCTTC.

The V gene is TRBV28, the J gene TRBJ2-7; 14 nucleotides line up with TRBD2. The CDR3 is 15 residues long. V shed 5 bases, J shed 4 bases, and the junction held 4 bases outside the gene matches. Germline V CDR1 and CDR2: MDHEN, SYDVKM. CDR3 region: CASSPGLAGEYEQYF. DNA for the CDR3: TGTGCCAGCAGTCCGGGACTAGCGGGAGAATACGAGCAGTACTTC.

This chain links TRBV12-5 with TRBJ1-4, with 7 bases aligning to TRBD1. Trimming cost V 9 bases and J 7 bases; bases outside gene matches: 14. CDR1 is LGHNT, CDR2 FRNRAP, per germline. There are 15 residues in the CDR3. CDR3: CASASGQVGIEKLFF. CDR3 DNA: TGTGCTAGCGCTTCTGGACAGGTTGGCATTGAAAAACTGTTTTTT.

The CDR3 reads CASSRSGTGLENEQFF. The CDR3 DNA follows: TGCGCCAGCAGCCGATCCGGGACAGGGTTAGAGAATGAGCAGTTCTTC. The rearrangement uses TRBV4-3 and TRBJ2-1; 9 bases line up with TRBD1. Germline CDR1 reads LGHNA; CDR2 reads YSLEER. The V and J ends lost 4 bases and 7 bases, in that order; junction bases with no gene match: 11. This CDR3 contains 16 residues.

This chain joins TRBV9 and TRBJ1-5; 9 nucleotides line up with TRBD1. The CDR3 runs 15 residues. Losses at the gene ends were 4 bases for V and 5 bases for J; bases not matched to a gene: 7. CDR1 and CDR2 from the germline V gene are SGDLS and YYNGEE. The CDR3 here is CASSTGQGGDQPQHF. Here the CDR3 DNA reads TGTGCCAGCAGCACGGGACAGGGAGGGGATCAGCCCCAGCATTTT.

The genes are TRBV9 and TRBJ1-4; 7 nucleotides align to TRBD1. With V trimmed by 0 bases and J by 5 bases, 4 bases remained unmatched. Germline V gives CDR1 SGDLS, CDR2 YYNGEE. This CDR3 region has 15 residues. The CDR3 sequence is CASSVGAGGNEKLFF. The CDR3 DNA follows: TGTGCCAGCAGCGTAGGGGCAGGGGGGAATGAAAAACTGTTTTTT.

The chain carries TRBV7-2 and TRBJ2-3; D remains ambiguous. The germline CDR1 and CDR2 sequences are SGHTA and FQGNSA. V was pared by 1 base and J by 3 bases, with 5 bases between. The CDR3 runs to 13 residues. CDR3 in amino acids: CASSLVDTDTQYF. In DNA, the CDR3 is TGTGCCAGCAGCTTAGTGGATACAGATACGCAGTATTTT.

The V gene is TRBV11-2, the J gene TRBJ1-6; the match to TRBD1 covers 7 bases. Germline trimming cut 5 bases from V and 7 bases from J; bases unmatched to any gene: 5. The CDR3 is 14 amino acids. The germline V gene encodes CDR1 SGHAT and CDR2 FQNNGV. DNA for the CDR3: TGTGCCAGCAGCCAGACAGGGAGGAATTCACCCCTCCACTTT. Encoded protein: CASSQTGRNSPLHF.

This clone was observed once. The rearrangement uses TRBV7-9 and TRBJ1-1, with no clear D. The CDR3 is made up of 14 amino acids. V gave up 6 bases and J gave up 4 bases, with 15 bases separating them. From germline, CDR1 is SEHNR and CDR2 FQNEAQ (reference sequence). Here the CDR3 DNA reads TGTGCCAGCAGACCTAGGGAGGGAGCCACTGAAGCTTTCTTT. Residues: CASRPREGATEAFF.

V is TRBV25-1 and J is TRBJ1-1, with TRBD1 identical over 9 bases. J gave up 5 bases and V 4 bases, and 8 bases lay outside the gene matches. The CDR3 runs 15 residues. CDR1 and CDR2 from the germline V gene are MGHDK and SYGVNS. The CDR3 bases are TGTGCCAGCAGTGTAGGGGACAGGGAGAGGACTGAAGCTTTCTTT. Translation gives CASSVGDRERTEAFF.